Sequencing of this T cell receptor (beta chain) was carried out in a study of response to subunit inactivated influenza vaccine. General study points: The study's authors posited that every seasonal influenza vaccination enlists few new T cells.

TCRdb processed the RT-PCR reads anew with MiXCR; each CDR3 protein has one entry. The sample has about 780,000 distinct CDR3 sequences; about 18% are singletons. Per the germline V gene, CDR1 is SGHRS and CDR2 is YFSETQ. This CDR3 is built from 16 residues. V shed 2 bases and J 0 bases; nucleotides not matched to a gene: 7. In regard to this clonotype: The target antigen is unknown.

This sequence was found in a man aged 50 to 59 who received an inactivated influenza vaccine. V is TRBV5-1 and J is TRBJ1-2; the match to TRBD1 covers 7 bases. The specimen comprised PBMCs from blood, sampled around 5 days after vaccination. CDR3 sequence: CASSLVRDRANYGYTF. The CDR3 nucleotides read TGCGCCAGCAGCTTAGTCCGGGACAGAGCTAACTATGGCTACACCTTC. The full variable domain, its missing parts supplied by reference TRBV5-1 and TRBJ1-2, is KAGVTQTPRYLIKTRGQQVTLSCSPISGHRSVSWYQQTPGQGLQFLFEYFSETQRNKGNFPGRFSGRQFSNSRSEMNVSTLELGDSALYLCASSLVRDRANYGYTFGSGTRLTVV.